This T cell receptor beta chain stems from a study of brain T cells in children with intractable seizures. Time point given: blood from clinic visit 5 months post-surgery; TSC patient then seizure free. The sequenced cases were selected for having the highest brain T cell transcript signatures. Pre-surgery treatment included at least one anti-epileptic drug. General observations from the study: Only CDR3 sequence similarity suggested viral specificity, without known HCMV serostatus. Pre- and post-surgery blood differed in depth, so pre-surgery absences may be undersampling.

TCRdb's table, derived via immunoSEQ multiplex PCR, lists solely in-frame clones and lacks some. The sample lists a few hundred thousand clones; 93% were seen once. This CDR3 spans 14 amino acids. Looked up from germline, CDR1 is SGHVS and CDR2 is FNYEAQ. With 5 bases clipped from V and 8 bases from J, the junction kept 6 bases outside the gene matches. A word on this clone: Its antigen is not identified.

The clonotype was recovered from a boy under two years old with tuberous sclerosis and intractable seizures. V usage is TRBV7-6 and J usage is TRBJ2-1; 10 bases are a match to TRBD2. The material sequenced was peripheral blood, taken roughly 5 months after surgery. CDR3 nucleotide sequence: TGTGCCAGCAGCCCGACTAGCGGGTGGTATGAGCAGTTCTTC. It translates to CASSPTSGWYEQFF. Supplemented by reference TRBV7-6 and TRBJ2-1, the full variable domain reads GAGVSQSPRYKVTKRGQDVALRCDPISGHVSLYWYRQALGQGPEFLTYFNYEAQQDKSGLPNDRFSAERPEGSISTLTIQRTEQRDSAMYRCASSPTSGWYEQFFGPGTRLTVL.